This TCR beta chain originates from a study of blood T cells in healthy people across ages (dated by TCRdb to about 2015). Concerning the study at large: In model experiments, template switching captured roughly one uniquely barcoded TCR beta cDNA molecule for every two T cells. Using deep sequencing normalized with unique cDNA molecular identifiers, the study measured how TCR beta repertoire diversity changes with age. The donors were divided into four age groups: young (average around 16 years), middle-aged (approximately 39), aged (approximately 64) and long-lived (about 84). To avoid experimental bias, donors of different ages were randomly spread across the sequencing lanes. The study analyzed two additional independent replicas of 1 million unique cDNA reads from the same blood draw for two donors, one aged 18 to 30 and one aged 80 or older. The study at large found these results: Because the CMV infection status of the donors was unknown, age-related changes in expanded clonotypes may potentially have been confounded. The long-lived group showed more naive CD4+ T cells, fewer expanded clones and increased TCR diversity than the aged group, suggesting age selection. There was a strong correlation between observed TCR beta diversity and the percentage of naive T cells measured by flow cytometry. Observed TCR beta diversity per million T cells fell roughly linearly with age, and a significant reduction was already apparent by age roughly 40. Since profiling was done on bulk unsorted PBMCs, naive and antigen-experienced compartments could not be conclusively compared. Estimates of total diversity from one million sequenced T cells were regarded as lower bounds and underestimates.

In the case of this clonotype: Its antigen remains unidentified. The junction departs from the called germline gene at one end, perhaps through a read error.

Donors were a few dozen systemically healthy Caucasian individuals from Russia aged 6 to 90 years. Each donor gave ten milliliters of peripheral blood, drawn into EDTA-treated Vacutainer tubes. Ficoll-Paque density-gradient centrifugation was used to isolate PBMCs, with at least 7 million obtained per sample. Trizol reagent was used to extract total RNA from PBMCs, with at least 5 micrograms per sample. For every donor, an aliquot of PBMCs went through flow cytometry to measure the percentages of naive CD45RAhigh/CD27high T cells. Library generation was performed with 5' RACE. Sequencing was carried out with an Illumina HiSeq 2500. The second PCR ran for about 6 to 11 cycles and used a J-beta primer mix along with a sample-barcoded 5' primer. A template-switch 5' adaptor carrying 12 random nucleotides introduced a unique molecular identifier onto each TCR beta cDNA molecule. At least 2.5 million CDR3-containing paired-end reads were obtained from each sample. First-strand cDNA was synthesized from all RNA with the Mint cDNA synthesis kit, primed by a TRBC-specific oligonucleotide. Following uracil-DNA glycosylase treatment, all cDNA underwent a first 18-cycle PCR with the universal primers M1SS and BC2_uni_R. From the authors' description of their analysis: For normalization, 1 million high-quality reads were randomly selected from each sample, with every read carrying a distinct molecular identifier. Instead of being binned into consensus sequences, reads with shared molecular identifiers were discarded. MiTCR, with a Q25 quality threshold and the strictest error-elimination algorithm, was used for CDR3 identification, clonotype clustering and error correction. Lower-bound total TCR beta diversity was estimated with a nonparametric unseen species model using Euler transformation. Using fastp at Q25 and MiXCR, TCRdb reprocessed the public reads and kept productive beta chains. Under each unique CDR3 protein, matching rows form one entry showing the most common genes and DNA. What appears here as the V and J calls and clone size reflects TCRdb's work, not the paper's. The table for this sample lists hundreds of thousands of distinct CDR3 sequences; more than 45% of them were counted only once. The ten largest clones represent roughly 14% of the sample.

The sample comprised blood. This TCR derives from a woman aged 80 or older in good health.

DNA sequence: TGTGCCAGCAGCTTAGGACAGGGGGCCTACGAGCGGTACTTC. Its translation reads: CASSLGQGAYERYF. Here the chain combines TRBV7-9 and TRBJ2-7; 10 bases in between match TRBD1. The germline V gene (reference sequence) sets CDR1 to SEHNR and CDR2 to FQNEAQ. From its cysteine to its phenylalanine, the CDR3 spans 14 amino acids. Only the CDR3 region is kept as DNA, spanning 42 bases read in frame from base 1.